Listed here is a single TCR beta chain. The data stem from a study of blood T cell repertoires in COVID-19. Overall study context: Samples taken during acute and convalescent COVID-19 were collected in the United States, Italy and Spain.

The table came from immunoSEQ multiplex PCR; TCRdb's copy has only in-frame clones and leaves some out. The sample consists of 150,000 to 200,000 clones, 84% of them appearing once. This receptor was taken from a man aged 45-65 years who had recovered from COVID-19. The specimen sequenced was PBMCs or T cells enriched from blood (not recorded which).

This chain's CDR3 is CASSPQGAVNQPQHF. Here the CDR3 DNA reads TGTGCCAGCAGTCCACAGGGGGCGGTCAATCAGCCCCAGCATTTT. The rearrangement links TRBV7-9 to TRBJ1-5; 9 nucleotides match TRBD1. Losses at the gene ends were 6 bases for V and 3 bases for J; bases not matched to a gene: 6. Germline-derived CDR1 and CDR2 are SEHNR and FQNEAQ (reference sequence). The CDR3 sequence is 15 residues long.